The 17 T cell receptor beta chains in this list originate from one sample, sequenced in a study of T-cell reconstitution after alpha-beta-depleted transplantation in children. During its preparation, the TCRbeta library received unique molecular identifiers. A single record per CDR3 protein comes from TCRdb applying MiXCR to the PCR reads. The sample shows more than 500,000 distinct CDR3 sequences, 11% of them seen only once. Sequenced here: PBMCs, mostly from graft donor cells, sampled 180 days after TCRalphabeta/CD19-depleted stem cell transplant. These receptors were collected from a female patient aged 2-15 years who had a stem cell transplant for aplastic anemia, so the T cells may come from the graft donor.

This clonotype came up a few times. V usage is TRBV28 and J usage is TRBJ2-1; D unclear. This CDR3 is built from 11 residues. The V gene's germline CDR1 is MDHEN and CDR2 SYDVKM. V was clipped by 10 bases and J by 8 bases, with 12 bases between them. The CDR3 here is CATVSLHEQFF. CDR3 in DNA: TGTGCCACCGTTAGTCTCCATGAGCAGTTCTTC.

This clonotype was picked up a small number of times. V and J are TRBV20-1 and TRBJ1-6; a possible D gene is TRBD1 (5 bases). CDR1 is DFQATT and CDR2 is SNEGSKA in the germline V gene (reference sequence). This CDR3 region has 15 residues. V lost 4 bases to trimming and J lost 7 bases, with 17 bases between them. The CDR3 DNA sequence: TGCAGTGCTATGCGACCGGTGGGGCGAAATTCACCCCTCCACTTT. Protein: CSAMRPVGRNSPLHF.

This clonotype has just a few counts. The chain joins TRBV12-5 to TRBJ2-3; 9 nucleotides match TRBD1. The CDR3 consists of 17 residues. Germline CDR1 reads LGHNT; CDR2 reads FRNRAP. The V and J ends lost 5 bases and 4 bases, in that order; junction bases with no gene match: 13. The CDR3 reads CASGPQHGTGRADTQYF. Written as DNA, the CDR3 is TGTGCTAGTGGTCCCCAGCACGGGACAGGGAGGGCAGATACGCAGTATTTT. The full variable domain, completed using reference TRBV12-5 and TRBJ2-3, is DARVTQTPRHKVTEMGQEVTMRCQPILGHNTVFWYRQTMMQGLELLAYFRNRAPLDDSGMPKDRFSAEMPDATLATLKIQPSEPRDSAVYFCASGPQHGTGRADTQYFGPGTRLTVL.

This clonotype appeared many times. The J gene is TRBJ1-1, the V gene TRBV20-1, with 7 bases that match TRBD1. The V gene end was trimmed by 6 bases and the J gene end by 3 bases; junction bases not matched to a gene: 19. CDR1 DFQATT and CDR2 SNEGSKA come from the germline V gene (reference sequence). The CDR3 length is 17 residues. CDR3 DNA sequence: TGCAGTGCCCCCGAGATAGGAGGGGGCTGGGCGGACACTGAAGCTTTCTTT. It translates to CSAPEIGGGWADTEAFF.

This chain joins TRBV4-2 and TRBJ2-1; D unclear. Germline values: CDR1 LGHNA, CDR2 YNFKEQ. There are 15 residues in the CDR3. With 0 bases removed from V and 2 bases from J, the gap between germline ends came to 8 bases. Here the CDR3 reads CASSQDLSTYNEQFF. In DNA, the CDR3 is TGTGCCAGCAGCCAAGATCTTAGTACCTACAATGAGCAGTTCTTC.

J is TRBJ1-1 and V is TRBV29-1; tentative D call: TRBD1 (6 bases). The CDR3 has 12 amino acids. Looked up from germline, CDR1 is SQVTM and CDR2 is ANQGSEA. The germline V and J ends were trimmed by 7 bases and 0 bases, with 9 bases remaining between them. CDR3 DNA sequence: TGCAGCGCCAGACAGGTGAACACTGAAGCTTTCTTT. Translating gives CSARQVNTEAFF.

CDR3 DNA sequence: TGTGCCACCAGCAGATCCGGGACAGACTACAATGAGCAGTTCTTC. This gives the protein CATSRSGTDYNEQFF. The genes are TRBV15 and TRBJ2-1; 7 bases fit TRBD1. The CDR3 length is 15 residues. Looked up from germline, CDR1 is LNHNV and CDR2 is YYDKDF (reference sequence). V shed 2 bases, J shed 3 bases, and the junction held 4 bases outside the gene matches.

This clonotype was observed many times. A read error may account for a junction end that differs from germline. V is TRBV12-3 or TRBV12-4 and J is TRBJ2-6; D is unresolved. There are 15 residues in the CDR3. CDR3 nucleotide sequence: TGTGCCAGCAGCCCCACGGTCTCTGGAGCCAACGTCCTGACTTTC. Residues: CASSPTVSGANVLTF.

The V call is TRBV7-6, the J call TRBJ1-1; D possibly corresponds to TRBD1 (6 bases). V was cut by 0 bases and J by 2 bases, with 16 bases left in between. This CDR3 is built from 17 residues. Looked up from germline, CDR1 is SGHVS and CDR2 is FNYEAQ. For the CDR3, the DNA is TGTGCCAGCAGCTTAGCAGGGGCAGGGGCCGGCAACACTGAAGCTTTCTTT. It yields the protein CASSLAGAGAGNTEAFF.

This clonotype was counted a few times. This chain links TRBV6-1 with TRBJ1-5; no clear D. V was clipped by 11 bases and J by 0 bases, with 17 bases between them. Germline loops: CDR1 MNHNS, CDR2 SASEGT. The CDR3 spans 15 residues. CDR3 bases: TGTGCCCCCCCTGGGGTCGGATATAGCAATCAGCCCCAGCATTTT. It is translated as CAPPGVGYSNQPQHF.

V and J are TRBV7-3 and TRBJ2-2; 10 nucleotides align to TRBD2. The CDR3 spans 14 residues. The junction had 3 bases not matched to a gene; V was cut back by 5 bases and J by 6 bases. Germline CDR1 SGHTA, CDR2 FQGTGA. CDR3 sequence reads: CASSVGLASGELFF. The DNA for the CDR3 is TGTGCCAGCAGCGTGGGACTAGCGTCCGGGGAGCTGTTTTTT. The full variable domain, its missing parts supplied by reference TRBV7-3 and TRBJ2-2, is GAGVSQTPSNKVTEKGKYVELRCDPISGHTALYWYRQSLGQGPEFLIYFQGTGAADDSGLPNDRFFAVRPEGSVSTLKIQRTERGDSAVYLCASSVGLASGELFFGEGSRLTVL.

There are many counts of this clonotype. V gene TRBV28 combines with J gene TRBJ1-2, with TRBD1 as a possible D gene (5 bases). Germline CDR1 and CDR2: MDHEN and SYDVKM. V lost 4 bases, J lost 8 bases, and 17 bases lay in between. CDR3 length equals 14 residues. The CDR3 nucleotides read TGTGCCAGCAGTTCCCCTTCGTATAGGGACGGCTACACCTTC. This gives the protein CASSSPSYRDGYTF.

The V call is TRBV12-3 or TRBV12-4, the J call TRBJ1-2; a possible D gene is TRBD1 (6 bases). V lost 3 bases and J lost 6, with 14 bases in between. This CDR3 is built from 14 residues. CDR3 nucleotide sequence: TGTGCCAGCAGTTTTCCCCAGGGGTGGCATGGCTACACCTTC. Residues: CASSFPQGWHGYTF.

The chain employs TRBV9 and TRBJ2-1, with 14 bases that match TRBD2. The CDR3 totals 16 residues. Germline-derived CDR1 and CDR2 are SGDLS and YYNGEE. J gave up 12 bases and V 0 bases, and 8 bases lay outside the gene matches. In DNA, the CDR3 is TGTGCCAGCAGCGTAGCCGGGACTAGCGGGAGAGAGGGGCAGTTCTTC. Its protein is CASSVAGTSGREGQFF.

CDR3 sequence (DNA): TGCGCCAGCAGCTACGTCGGGGGCGGGGATACGCAGTATTTT. Translating gives CASSYVGGGDTQYF. V and J are TRBV5-1 and TRBJ2-3; D possibly matches TRBD1 or TRBD2 (6 bases each). Germline V gene sequence: CDR1 SGHRS, CDR2 YFSETQ. V was shortened by 3 bases and J by 6 bases, with 14 bases between the two germline ends. The CDR3 extends over 14 amino acids.

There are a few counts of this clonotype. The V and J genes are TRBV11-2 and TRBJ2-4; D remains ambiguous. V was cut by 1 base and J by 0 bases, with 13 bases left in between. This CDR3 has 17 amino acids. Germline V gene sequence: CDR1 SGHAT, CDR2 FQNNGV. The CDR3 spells CASSLVYVSKAKNIQYF. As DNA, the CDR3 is TGTGCCAGCAGCTTAGTCTACGTTAGTAAAGCCAAAAACATTCAGTACTTC. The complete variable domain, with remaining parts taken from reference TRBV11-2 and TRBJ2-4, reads EAGVAQSPRYKIIEKRQSVAFWCNPISGHATLYWYQQILGQGPKLLIQFQNNGVVDDSQLPKDRFSAERLKGVDSTLKIQPAKLEDSAVYLCASSLVYVSKAKNIQYFGAGTRLSVL.

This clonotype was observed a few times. The CDR3 reads CASSPAKWPRETQYF. The CDR3 DNA reads TGTGCCAGCTCACCCGCCAAATGGCCGCGAGAGACCCAGTACTTC. V gene TRBV18 combines with J gene TRBJ2-5, with unresolved D. This CDR3 contains 15 residues. V was shortened by 3 bases and J by 4 bases, with 15 bases between the two germline ends. Germline CDR1 reads KGHSH; CDR2 reads LQKENI.